These T cell receptor beta chains were read from a single sample in a study of T cell responses to AZD1222 COVID-19 vaccine. The assay was immunoSEQ multiplex PCR, and TCRdb's table has in-frame clones only and misses some. The sample includes over 120,000 clones, approximately 90% seen only once; the top ten take about 3.5%. Specimen: peripheral blood, collected on day 0 of AZD1222 vaccination. These receptors came from an adult in good health. Both conserved end residues are part of each CDR3. A D gene is named only where the DNA matches it firmly.

j_call v_call d_call cdr3_aa cdr3_nt
TRBJ2-1 TRBV9 TRBD1 CASSVGVGTGGDEQFF TGTGCCAGCAGCGTAGGAGTTGGGACAGGGGGGGATGAGCAGTTCTTC
TRBJ2-5 TRBV5-4 . CASSFLETQYF TGTGCCAGCAGCTTCCTAGAGACCCAGTACTTC
TRBJ1-2 TRBV5-4 . CASSSGSYGYTF TGTGCCAGCAGCTCCGGGAGCTATGGCTACACCTTC
TRBJ2-1 TRBV20-1 . CSAELQNEQFF TGCAGTGCCGAACTCCAGAATGAGCAGTTCTTC
TRBJ2-5 TRBV19 . CASSPTAYQETQYF TGTGCCAGTAGTCCGACGGCCTACCAAGAGACCCAGTACTTC
TRBJ2-7 TRBV24-1 . CATSDSARPYEQYF TGTGCCACCAGTGACTCGGCGAGGCCCTACGAGCAGTACTTC
TRBJ2-7 TRBV19 TRBD2 CASNPSGGDYEQYF TGTGCCAGTAACCCTAGCGGAGGGGACTACGAGCAGTACTTC
TRBJ1-4 TRBV11-2 . CASSLGVSGGDEKLFF TGTGCCAGCAGCTTAGGGGTCAGTGGGGGCGATGAAAAACTGTTTTTT
TRBJ1-1 TRBV10-3 . CAISGFGGNTEAFF TGTGCCATCAGTGGGTTCGGGGGAAACACTGAAGCTTTCTTT
TRBJ2-2 TRBV5-1 . CASSSTPANTGELFF TGCGCCAGCAGCTCGACCCCAGCGAACACCGGGGAGCTGTTTTTT